Below are 21 T cell receptor beta chains sequenced from a single sample in a study of T cell clonality in common variable immunodeficiency. Whole-study findings and limits: Fewer deletions and N-nucleotide insertions were reportedly seen in common variable immunodeficiency TCR beta sequences.

No cognate antigen is known for these TCRs. Method: immunoSEQ multiplex PCR; TCRdb's copy keeps in-frame clones and lacks some. This sample shows approximately 38,000 clones and no singletons; approximately 6% rests with the ten largest. The sequencing input was peripheral blood mononuclear cells. The origin of the receptors is a human donor with common variable immunodeficiency.

In its sample, this clone was seen a few times. The read is 3 residues too short to cover the CDR3 end, so that end is filled in from the germline J gene. The sample has other DNA sequences that encode this CDR3 too. This chain joins TRBV11-2 and TRBJ1-2, with 8 nucleotides matching TRBD1. The germline CDR1 and CDR2 sequences are SGHAT and FQNNGV. The CDR3 has 14 residues. V dropped 1 base and J dropped 5; count of bases not matched to a gene: 3. CDR3 loop: CASSLVQGAYGYTF. The sequenced part of the CDR3 DNA is TGTGCCAGCAGCTTAGTGCAGGGGGCTTATGGC.

With respect to this clone: The CDR3 is cut off 3 residues early in the read; its end comes from the germline J gene. The V call is TRBV6-1, the J call TRBJ1-1; D is perhaps TRBD1 (5 bases). This CDR3 comprises 14 residues. CDR1 MNHNS and CDR2 SASEGT come from the germline V gene. The V end lost 2 bases, the J end lost 6 bases, and 13 bases lay between the germline ends. The CDR3 loop is CASSEIRGASEAFF. The CDR3 DNA, read in part, is TGTGCCAGCAGTGAAATAAGGGGTGCCTCTGAA.

This clone has just a few counts. The CDR3 DNA, read in part, is TGTGCCAGCAGAGACAGGGCAGGTAACACTGAA. This translates into CASRDRAGNTE. The complete CDR3 reads CASRDRAGNTEAFF. This sequence joins TRBV7-2 and TRBJ1-1, with 7 bases aligning to TRBD1. From the germline J gene comes the end of the CDR3, since the read stops 3 residues before it. Trimming at V came to 6 bases and at J to 2 bases, leaving 6 bases not matched to a gene. The CDR3 covers 14 residues. Germline V lookup: CDR1 SGHTA, CDR2 FQGNSA.

This clone was counted at least ten times. Read coverage stops 3 residues before the CDR3 terminus; the germline J gene supplies the remainder. V usage is TRBV13 and J usage is TRBJ2-2, with 10 bases that match TRBD2. The CDR3 extends over 20 amino acids. V lost 5 bases to trimming and J lost 6 bases; unmatched junction nucleotides: 21. Germline assignment: CDR1 PRHDT and CDR2 FYEKMQ (reference sequence). CDR3 bases read: TGTGCCAGCAGCCGAACCGGGCTAGCGGGGGCGAACCGGATGGCCGGGGAG. This translates into CASSRTGLAGANRMAGE. The entire CDR3 is CASSRTGLAGANRMAGELFF.

This clone was recorded a few times. The CDR3 end falls 3 residues outside the read, so it is completed with the germline J gene. This rearrangement joins TRBV6-2 or TRBV6-3 to TRBJ2-5; D unclear. Germline V lookup: CDR1 MNHEY, CDR2 SVGEGT. Trimming took off 4 bases at V and 4 bases at J, with 13 bases between the two ends. The CDR3 is 14 amino acids. CDR3 DNA, as far as it was read: TGTGCCAGCAGTTTCCCACGAATTAGAGAGACC. It yields the protein CASSFPRIRET. The entire CDR3 reads CASSFPRIRETQYF.

This clone has ten or more counts. The read ends 3 residues shy of where the CDR3 ends; the end is completed using the germline J gene. The chain carries TRBV10-3 and TRBJ2-1, with TRBD2 matching 10 bases. The CDR3 contains 14 residues. V lost 6 bases to trimming and J lost 8 bases; unmatched junction nucleotides: 7. Germline CDR1 is ENHRY and CDR2 is SYGVKD. The DNA read from the CDR3 is TGTGCCATCAGATCGGGACTAGCGTTCTATGAG. As protein: CAIRSGLAFYE. From start to end, the CDR3 is CAIRSGLAFYEQFF.

This clone was observed many times. The CDR3 is cut off 3 residues early in the read; its end comes from the germline J gene. This chain links TRBV29-1 with TRBJ1-4; 8 nucleotides align to TRBD1. Looked up from germline, CDR1 is SQVTM and CDR2 is ANQGSEA. The J segment lost 3 bases and the V segment lost 4 bases, leaving 4 bases of the junction unmatched. CDR3 length equals 14 residues. The covered CDR3 bases are TGCAGCGTTGGGACAGGGCAATCTAATGAAAAA. It is translated as CSVGTGQSNEK. In full, the CDR3 is CSVGTGQSNEKLFF.

A word on this clone: The CDR3 is cut off 3 residues early in the read; its end comes from the germline J gene. This chain joins TRBV10-1 and TRBJ2-7; TRBD1 agrees at 7 bases. V shed 0 bases, J shed 1 base, and the junction held 0 bases outside the gene matches. The CDR3 totals 14 residues. The V gene's germline CDR1 is WNHNN and CDR2 SYGVQD (reference sequence). The part of the CDR3 DNA that was read is TGCGCCAGCAGTGAGTCGACAGGGTCCTACGAG. The encoded protein is CASSESTGSYE. The complete CDR3 sequence is CASSESTGSYEQYF.

Note on this clone: The CDR3 goes on 3 residues after the read ends, and that part is filled in from the germline J gene. This CDR3 is also generated by other DNA sequences in the sample. The V call is TRBV30, the J call TRBJ2-7, with D tentatively TRBD1 (6 bases). The CDR3 extends over 12 amino acids. V was pared by 0 bases and J by 5 bases, with 8 bases between. Germline-derived CDR1 and CDR2 are GTSNPN and SVGIG (reference sequence). The CDR3 protein is CAWSVQGHEQYF. Incomplete CDR3 DNA: TGTGCCTGGAGTGTACAGGGCCACGAG.

This clone was found many times. The DNA ends 3 residues before the CDR3 does, and the rest of the CDR3 is filled in from the germline J gene. The gene calls are TRBV20-1 and TRBJ2-5, with TRBD2 as a possible D gene (5 bases). Germline V gene data show CDR1 as DFQATT and CDR2 as SNEGSKA (reference sequence). This CDR3 is 13 amino acids long. V gave up 6 bases and J gave up 5 bases, with 16 bases separating them. The CDR3 bases that were read are TGCAGTGCGATAGCGAGTATAGGGGAGACC. Its protein product is CSAIASIGET. The full CDR3 reads CSAIASIGETQYF.

The table lists this clone with many counts. With the read ending 3 residues before the CDR3 end, the germline J gene is used to fill in that end. The J gene is TRBJ2-1, the V gene TRBV20-1; the D gene could be TRBD1 or TRBD2 (5 bases each). This CDR3 spans 13 amino acids. V was cut by 8 bases and J by 8 bases, with 19 bases left in between. Per germline, CDR1 DFQATT and CDR2 SNEGSKA (reference sequence). The DNA read from the CDR3 is TGCAGTACGACAGAGGGCGGTGAAGATGAG. Its protein is CSTTEGGEDE. The whole CDR3 is CSTTEGGEDEQFF.

This clone was observed a handful of times. The observed sequence ends 3 residues before the CDR3 terminus, with the missing tail filled in from the germline J gene. This rearrangement joins TRBV20-1 to TRBJ2-7; TRBD2 might be the D (7 bases). Trimming left V 5 bases short and J 0 bases short, with 17 bases between. The CDR3 contains 15 residues. Germline V gene data show CDR1 as DFQATT and CDR2 as SNEGSKA (reference sequence). The CDR3 loop is CSAGGARSSSYEQYF. The sequenced part of the CDR3 DNA is TGCAGTGCTGGGGGGGCCAGGTCTAGCTCCTACGAG.

Worth noting for this clone: The missing CDR3 end, 3 residues past where the read stops, is filled in from the germline J gene. The chain recombines TRBV20-1 with TRBJ2-7, with D perhaps matching TRBD2 (5 bases). CDR3 length: 13 residues. Germline assignment: CDR1 DFQATT and CDR2 SNEGSKA (reference sequence). V lost 0 bases to trimming and J lost 2 bases, with 8 bases between them. Partial CDR3 DNA: TGCAGTGCTAGAGATCTGAGGGCCTACGAG. Residues: CSARDLRAYE. The CDR3 in its entirety is CSARDLRAYEQYF.

A note on this clone: The CDR3 goes on 3 residues after the read ends, and that part is filled in from the germline J gene. This chain joins TRBV7-6 and TRBJ2-3; D gene ambiguous. Germline values: CDR1 SGHVS, CDR2 FNYEAQ. This CDR3 has 15 amino acids. V was trimmed by 5 bases and J by 3 bases, leaving 15 bases between them. The CDR3 DNA, read in part, is TGTGCCAGCAGCCCTACGGGTTCCGTTACAGATACG. Its translation: CASSPTGSVTDT. The CDR3 in full is CASSPTGSVTDTQYF.

This clone was seen repeatedly, ten times or more. The read stops 3 residues short of the end of the CDR3; the missing end is completed from the germline J gene. The V and J genes are TRBV19 and TRBJ1-1; TRBD1 is a possible D gene (6 bases). The CDR3 has 14 amino acids. The V gene lost 5 bases and the J gene lost 4 bases, with 14 bases spanning the gap. Germline loops: CDR1 LNHDA, CDR2 SQIVND (reference sequence). CDR3 protein: CASSAWGGPTEAFF. CDR3 bases read: TGTGCCAGTAGTGCCTGGGGGGGGCCCACTGAA.

A word on this clone: The read terminates 3 residues before the CDR3 end, so the remaining end is supplied by the germline J gene. The chain is built from TRBV5-1 and TRBJ1-4; D possibly corresponds to TRBD1 (6 bases). Trimming pared 5 bases from V and 5 bases from J, leaving 13 bases between. Germline loops: CDR1 SGHRS, CDR2 YFSETQ. The CDR3 spans 14 residues. CDR3 DNA (partial): TGCGCCAGCAGTTTAGGACAGCCCAATGAAAAA. Encoded protein: CASSLGQPNEK. The CDR3 as a whole reads CASSLGQPNEKLFF.

As for this clone: The read gets to within 3 residues of the CDR3 end, and the germline J gene fills in the rest. The rearrangement uses TRBV5-1 and TRBJ2-6; D is perhaps TRBD2 (5 bases). Trimming shortened V by 0 bases and J by 1 base, and 5 bases separated the two germline ends. Germline CDR1 and CDR2: SGHRS and YFSETQ. There are 15 residues in the CDR3. CDR3 DNA (partial): TGCGCCAGCAGCTTGGGAGGGTCTGGGGCCAACGTC. Translating it yields CASSLGGSGANV. The whole CDR3 sequence reads CASSLGGSGANVLTF.

This clone was observed a handful of times. The read finishes 3 residues shy of the CDR3 end, and the germline J gene is used to complete it. The rearrangement joins TRBV7-9 to TRBJ1-4; D not certain. The CDR3 totals 14 residues. From germline, CDR1 is SEHNR and CDR2 FQNEAQ (reference sequence). The V gene lost 2 bases and the J gene lost 0 bases, with 4 bases spanning the gap. The sequenced part of the CDR3 DNA is TGTGCCAGCAGCTTATTTACAACTAATGAAAAA. Protein: CASSLFTTNEK. The whole CDR3 sequence reads CASSLFTTNEKLFF.

With respect to this clone: The CDR3 end is not reached by the read, which stops 3 residues before it; the germline J gene fills it in. V usage is TRBV7-2 and J usage is TRBJ2-5; a weak D match, TRBD2 (5 bases). The ends were cut back, 5 bases at V and 7 bases at J, with 17 bases in the middle. Germline V lookup: CDR1 SGHTA, CDR2 FQGNSA. CDR3 length: 14 amino acids. The CDR3 protein is CASSPPRTPATQYF. The CDR3 DNA, read in part, is TGTGCCAGCAGCCCCCCCCGGACTCCAGCGACC. Variable domain in full (rest from reference TRBV7-2 and TRBJ2-5): GAGVSQSPSNKVTEKGKDVELRCDPISGHTALYWYRQSLGQGLEFLIYFQGNSAPDKSGLPSDRFSAERTGGSVSTLTIQRTQQEDSAVYLCASSPPRTPATQYFGPGTRLLVL.

At least ten counts were recorded for this clone. The CDR3 goes on 3 residues after the read ends, and that part is filled in from the germline J gene. The chain carries TRBV10-3 and TRBJ2-5; D is unclear. Germline V lookup: CDR1 ENHRY, CDR2 SYGVKD. This CDR3 comprises 15 residues. V was trimmed by 1 base and J by 4 bases, leaving 13 bases between them. CDR3 bases read: TGTGCCATCAGTGAGTGGCAGGCCACCCGAGAGACC. It encodes CAISEWQATRET. The whole CDR3 reads CAISEWQATRETQYF.

This clone was counted ten times or more. The read is 3 residues too short to cover the CDR3 end, so that end is filled in from the germline J gene. The chain has TRBV3-1 (or the pseudogene TRBV3-2) and TRBJ1-3; no clear D. V lost 3 bases to trimming and J lost 0 bases, with 9 bases between them. Germline V CDR1 and CDR2: LGHDT, YNNKEL (reference sequence). This CDR3 spans 15 amino acids. The CDR3 sequence: CASSQPSYSGNTIYF. CDR3 DNA, as far as it was read: TGTGCCAGCAGCCAGCCGTCCTACTCTGGAAACACC.